This TCR beta chain was retrieved from a study of shared clonotypes between healthy human individuals. V was trimmed by 1 base and J by 0 bases, leaving 5 bases between them. The V gene's germline CDR1 is SGDLS and CDR2 YYNGEE. This CDR3 has 13 amino acids. The naive CD8 fraction comprised CD45RO-negative cells positively selected for CCR7 and excluded terminally differentiated effector memory CD45RA+ cells. Clones were read by immunoSEQ multiplex PCR, and TCRdb kept only the in-frame ones, dropping some. The sample lists over 2 million clones, about 95% seen once, with about 1.1% in the top ten. On this clone itself: Antigen unknown. The sample holds other DNA sequences that translate to the same CDR3.

General study findings and limits: Only a few donors were included, so the genetic and exposure-history diversity represented was limited. Generally, naive subsets (rather than memory subsets) showed larger estimated richness. Clonotypes which were not shared had lower generation probabilities than clonotypes that all four donors shared.

The sample comprised naive CD8+ T cells sorted from blood. The V gene is TRBV9, the J gene TRBJ2-7; D is uncertain. The sequence came from a man aged 18-30 years in good health. As DNA, the CDR3 is TGTGCCAGCAGCGTAACACCCTCCTACGAGCAGTACTTC. Protein: CASSVTPSYEQYF.